The 26 T cell receptor beta chains reported below all come from one sample, sequenced in a study of T cells after yellow fever vaccination. A single record per CDR3 protein comes from TCRdb applying MiXCR to the 5' RACE reads. The sample holds hundreds of thousands of distinct CDR3 sequences, roughly an eighth seen once. The sequenced sample was PBMCs, obtained on the day of the yellow fever booster vaccination. The origin of the receptors is a man aged 30 to 45 who received the YFV17D yellow fever vaccine.

The chain joins TRBV7-2 to TRBJ2-5; 9 bases are a match to TRBD2. V was pared by 3 bases and J by 4 bases, with 6 bases of the junction left unmatched. Germline CDR1 is SGHTA and CDR2 is FQGNSA. The CDR3 extends over 15 amino acids. CDR3 region: CASSFVAGGIETQYF. CDR3 sequence (DNA): TGTGCCAGCAGCTTTGTCGCGGGAGGGATAGAGACCCAGTACTTC.

This clonotype was recorded at least ten times. V is TRBV28 and J is TRBJ2-1; TRBD2 aligns across 12 bases. This CDR3 contains 15 residues. V was pared by 10 bases and J by 2 bases, with 6 bases of the junction left unmatched. The germline gives CDR1 MDHEN, CDR2 SYDVKM. The CDR3, as DNA: TGTGCCACCCTAGCGGGAGGGGTTACCTACAATGAGCAGTTCTTC. This codes for CATLAGGVTYNEQFF.

The J gene is TRBJ2-1, the V gene TRBV5-1; D is perhaps TRBD1 or TRBD2 (6 bases each). This CDR3 has 14 amino acids. CDR1 and CDR2 from the germline V gene are SGHRS and YFSETQ. The V and J ends lost 0 bases and 6 bases respectively, with 10 bases between them. The CDR3 DNA reads TGCGCCAGCAGCTTGGTTGGGGGGCCCAATGAGCAGTTCTTC. Translation gives CASSLVGGPNEQFF.

The J gene is TRBJ2-5, the V gene TRBV19; D remains unclear. The CDR3 is 15 residues long. Trimming took off 6 bases at V and 4 bases at J, with 18 bases between the two ends. The V gene's germline CDR1 is LNHDA and CDR2 SQIVND (reference sequence). The DNA of the CDR3 is TGTGCCAGTAGCCCCGCCTATGAAAAGGGAGAGACCCAGTACTTC. This encodes CASSPAYEKGETQYF.

This clonotype was recorded a few times. V and J are TRBV5-1 and TRBJ2-1, with 8 bases aligning to TRBD1. Germline-derived CDR1 and CDR2 are SGHRS and YFSETQ. The CDR3 has 14 amino acids. V was clipped by 4 bases and J by 6 bases; unmatched bases: 6. CDR3 protein: CASSPRTGINEQFF. The CDR3 DNA reads as TGCGCCAGCAGCCCAAGGACAGGGATCAATGAGCAGTTCTTC.

This clonotype was seen a handful of times. The J gene is TRBJ2-7, the V gene TRBV6-6, with TRBD2 matching 7 bases. The CDR3 contains 12 residues. J lost 0 bases, V lost 8 bases, and 1 base had no gene match. Germline V gives CDR1 MNHNY, CDR2 SVGAGI (reference sequence). The CDR3 loop reads CASRDYSYEQYF. Written as DNA, the CDR3 is TGTGCCAGCCGGGACTACTCCTACGAGCAGTACTTC.

This clonotype was observed a handful of times. The V and J genes are TRBV11-2 and TRBJ1-4; the D is unclear. Germline-derived CDR1 and CDR2 are SGHAT and FQNNGV. This CDR3 is built from 15 residues. V dropped 2 bases and J dropped 8 bases, with 15 bases sitting between them. The CDR3 DNA reads TGTGCCAGCAGCTTATCACTCGGGCCCAGGGAAAAACTGTTTTTT. Its protein product is CASSLSLGPREKLFF.

This clonotype has a handful of counts. J is TRBJ2-5 and V is TRBV5-1; 7 nucleotides agree with TRBD2. V was clipped by 4 bases and J by 4 bases; unmatched bases: 7. The CDR3 totals 14 residues. Germline CDR1 SGHRS, CDR2 YFSETQ. The CDR3 spells CASSPLGGPETQYF. The DNA for the CDR3 is TGCGCCAGCAGCCCCCTGGGAGGGCCAGAGACCCAGTACTTC.

The chain couples TRBV10-3 to TRBJ2-4; 9 bases are a match to TRBD2. V was pared by 9 bases and J by 7 bases, with 4 bases of the junction left unmatched. CDR3 size: 12 residues. Germline V gives CDR1 ENHRY, CDR2 SYGVKD. CDR3 bases: TGTGCCATTTCTAGCGGGAACAACATTCAGTACTTC. Encoded protein: CAISSGNNIQYF.

CDR3 region: CASSPLLGGYNNEQFF. CDR3 DNA: TGTGCCAGCAGTCCCCTGTTGGGGGGCTATAACAATGAGCAGTTCTTC. The gene calls are TRBV6-1 and TRBJ2-1; the D call may be TRBD1 or TRBD2 (6 bases each). The CDR3 is made up of 16 amino acids. Germline CDR1 MNHNS, CDR2 SASEGT. V lost 5 bases to trimming and J lost 5 bases, with 19 bases between them.

This rearrangement joins TRBV6-2 or TRBV6-3 to TRBJ2-5; possibly TRBD2 for D (5 bases). CDR1 is MNHEY and CDR2 is SVGEGT in the germline V gene. The CDR3 has 15 residues. V was cut by 2 bases and J by 2 bases, with 12 bases left in between. The CDR3 is CASSYLAGMQETQYF. CDR3 DNA sequence: TGTGCCAGCAGTTACCTTGCGGGTATGCAAGAGACCCAGTACTTC.

The table lists this clonotype with many counts. The V call is TRBV7-3, the J call TRBJ2-1; 9 positions match TRBD2. The germline V gene has CDR1 SGHTA and CDR2 FQGTGA. This CDR3 is built from 15 residues. Losses at the gene ends were 6 bases for V and 8 bases for J; bases not matched to a gene: 11. CDR3 protein: CASSSSGSWRDEQFF. CDR3 DNA sequence: TGTGCCAGCAGTAGTAGCGGGAGTTGGAGAGATGAGCAGTTCTTC.

This rearrangement joins TRBV5-1 to TRBJ2-7; 8 positions match TRBD1. Looked up from germline, CDR1 is SGHRS and CDR2 is YFSETQ. Trimming removed 3 bases from V and 2 bases from J; junction bases left unmatched: 4. The CDR3 runs to 14 residues. CDR3 amino acids: CASSWRTGTYEQYF. The CDR3 DNA reads TGCGCCAGCAGCTGGAGGACAGGGACCTACGAGCAGTACTTC.

The gene calls are TRBV20-1 and TRBJ2-3; D possibly uses TRBD1 or TRBD2 (6 bases each). Trimming removed 5 bases at V and 4 bases at J, with 16 bases between. CDR3 length equals 14 residues. Germline V gene data show CDR1 as DFQATT and CDR2 as SNEGSKA (reference sequence). In DNA, the CDR3 is TGCAGTGCTGATACAGGGAGGATCGCAGATACGCAGTATTTT. Translating it yields CSADTGRIADTQYF.

This clonotype was detected a few times. The chain uses TRBV6-2 or TRBV6-3 and TRBJ2-5; 9 nucleotides match TRBD1. Germline values: CDR1 MNHEY, CDR2 SVGEGT. The trim removed 2 bases at V and 3 bases at J, leaving 7 bases unmatched. There are 16 residues in the CDR3. CDR3 sequence: CASSYTSGTGKETQYF. CDR3 nucleotides: TGTGCCAGCAGTTACACATCCGGGACAGGGAAAGAGACCCAGTACTTC.

The chain uses TRBV5-1 and TRBJ1-6, with 7 bases fitting TRBD1. The CDR3 totals 14 residues. V gave up 4 bases and J gave up 5 bases; unmatched junction bases: 3. Germline V CDR1 and CDR2: SGHRS, YFSETQ. The CDR3 DNA reads as TGCGCCAGCAGCGGGACAGATAATAATTCACCCCTCCACTTT. It yields the protein CASSGTDNNSPLHF.

CDR3 nucleotides: TGTGCCAGCAGCTACCCCGGGACTAGCGGGAGGAGCACAGATACGCAGTATTTT. It encodes CASSYPGTSGRSTDTQYF. The chain employs TRBV11-2 and TRBJ2-3; TRBD2 matches 15 bases. This CDR3 region has 18 residues. From germline, CDR1 is SGHAT and CDR2 FQNNGV. V lost 4 bases to trimming and J lost 0 bases; unmatched junction nucleotides: 5.

Written as DNA, the CDR3 is TGTGCCAGCAGCCGCGGTGACACAGGGCCAGAGACCCAGTACTTC. As protein: CASSRGDTGPETQYF. V gene TRBV5-5 combines with J gene TRBJ2-5; D may be TRBD1 (6 bases). The CDR3 runs 15 residues. Trimming removed 4 bases from V and 4 bases from J, with 17 bases in between. Germline V gene sequence: CDR1 SGHKS, CDR2 YYEKEE (reference sequence).

The chain links TRBV6-1 to TRBJ1-2; D may be TRBD1 (6 bases). V dropped 6 bases and J dropped 5 bases, with 13 bases sitting between them. Germline V gene sequence: CDR1 MNHNS, CDR2 SASEGT. The CDR3 contains 13 residues. CDR3 amino acids: CASRIGQLYGYTF. In nucleotides, the CDR3 is TGTGCCAGCAGGATAGGACAGCTATATGGCTACACCTTC.

This clonotype was seen a few times. The chain joins TRBV11-2 to TRBJ2-5; no clear D. This CDR3 has 15 amino acids. Germline V gene data show CDR1 as SGHAT and CDR2 as FQNNGV. The ends were cut back, 0 bases at V and 7 bases at J, with 15 bases in the middle. The DNA of the CDR3 is TGTGCCAGCAGCTTAGATCAACTACGTCGAGGGACCCAGTACTTC. Residues: CASSLDQLRRGTQYF.

This clonotype was recorded at least ten times. The chain is built from TRBV20-1 and TRBJ1-1; weak D call: TRBD1 (6 bases). The CDR3 runs to 12 residues. V was clipped by 4 bases and J by 1 base, with 7 bases between them. The germline gives CDR1 DFQATT, CDR2 SNEGSKA (reference sequence). The CDR3 reads CSAIQGNTEAFF. The DNA for the CDR3 is TGCAGTGCTATACAGGGGAACACTGAAGCTTTCTTT.

This clonotype was seen ten or more times. The gene calls are TRBV3-1 and TRBJ2-7; 10 bases match TRBD2. The J segment lost 0 bases and the V segment lost 6 bases, leaving 5 bases of the junction unmatched. The CDR3 has 15 residues. Germline V gene sequence: CDR1 LGHDT, CDR2 YNNKEL (reference sequence). The CDR3 nucleotides read TGTGCCAGCAGAGTAAGCGGGAGGGGCTCCTACGAGCAGTACTTC. Amino acids: CASRVSGRGSYEQYF.

This clonotype has ten or more counts. The rearrangement joins TRBV18 to TRBJ2-3; no clear D gene. The germline CDR1 and CDR2 sequences are KGHSH and LQKENI. V lost 4 bases and J 4 bases, leaving 15 bases between the germline ends. The CDR3 loop spans 15 amino acids. Here the CDR3 reads CASSRLRASSDTQYF. The CDR3 bases are TGTGCCAGCTCACGGCTAAGGGCTTCTTCAGATACGCAGTATTTT.

The V and J genes are TRBV30 and TRBJ2-2, with 11 bases lining up with TRBD1. The CDR3 has 16 residues. Germline V CDR1 and CDR2: GTSNPN, SVGIG (reference sequence). The V and J ends lost 0 bases and 5 bases, in that order; junction bases with no gene match: 5. The CDR3 loop is CAWSVTGTGGTGELFF. CDR3 nucleotides: TGTGCCTGGAGTGTAACCGGGACAGGGGGTACCGGGGAGCTGTTTTTT.

The chain joins TRBV20-1 to TRBJ2-1, with 12 bases lining up with TRBD2. The trim removed 6 bases at V and 0 bases at J, leaving 9 bases unmatched. CDR1 is DFQATT, CDR2 SNEGSKA, per germline (reference sequence). The CDR3 has 17 amino acids. The CDR3 bases are TGCAGTGCCCGACTAGCGGGGGCTGGGAGCTCCTACAATGAGCAGTTCTTC. This codes for CSARLAGAGSSYNEQFF.

This clonotype was detected ten times or more. The chain employs TRBV7-2 and TRBJ2-1; TRBD1 aligns across 9 bases. The V segment lost 5 bases and the J segment 5 bases; nucleotides outside the gene matches: 7. CDR3 size: 15 residues. Germline V gives CDR1 SGHTA, CDR2 FQGNSA. The CDR3 region is CASSERDRDNNEQFF. The CDR3 DNA sequence: TGTGCCAGCAGCGAGCGGGACAGGGACAACAATGAGCAGTTCTTC. The full variable domain, with the rest looked up from reference TRBV7-2 and TRBJ2-1, is GAGVSQSPSNKVTEKGKDVELRCDPISGHTALYWYRQSLGQGLEFLIYFQGNSAPDKSGLPSDRFSAERTGGSVSTLTIQRTQQEDSAVYLCASSERDRDNNEQFFGPGTRLTVL.